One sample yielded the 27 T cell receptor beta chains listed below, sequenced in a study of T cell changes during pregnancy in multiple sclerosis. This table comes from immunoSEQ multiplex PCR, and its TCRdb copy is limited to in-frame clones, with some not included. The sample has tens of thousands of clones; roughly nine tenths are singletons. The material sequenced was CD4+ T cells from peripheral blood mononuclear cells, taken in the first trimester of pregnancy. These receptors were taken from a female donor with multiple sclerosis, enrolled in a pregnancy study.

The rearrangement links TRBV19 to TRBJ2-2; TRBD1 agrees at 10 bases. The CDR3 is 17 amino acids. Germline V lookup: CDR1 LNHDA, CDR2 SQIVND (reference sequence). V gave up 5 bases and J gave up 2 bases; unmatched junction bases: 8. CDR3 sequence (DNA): TGTGCCAGTAGTCCCATGGACAGGGGGATCAACACCGGGGAGCTGTTTTTT. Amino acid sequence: CASSPMDRGINTGELFF.

The CDR3 spells CASSEGVLARSYEQYF. The DNA of the CDR3 is TGTGCCAGCAGTGAAGGGGTACTAGCGCGCTCCTACGAGCAGTACTTC. The chain links TRBV6-1 to TRBJ2-7; 7 bases align to TRBD2. V lost 1 base, J lost 0 bases, and 6 bases stayed unmatched. The CDR3 contains 16 residues. CDR1 and CDR2 (germline): MNHNS, SASEGT.

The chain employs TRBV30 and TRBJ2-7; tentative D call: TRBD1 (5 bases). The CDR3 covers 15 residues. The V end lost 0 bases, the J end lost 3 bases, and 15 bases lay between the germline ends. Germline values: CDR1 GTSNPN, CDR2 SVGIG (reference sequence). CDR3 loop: CAWSVYQVDNYEQYF. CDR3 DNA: TGTGCCTGGAGTGTGTACCAGGTGGACAACTACGAGCAGTACTTC. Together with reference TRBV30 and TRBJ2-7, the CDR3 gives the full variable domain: SQTIHQWPATLVQPVGSPLSLECTVEGTSNPNLYWYRQAAGRGLQLLFYSVGIGQISSEVPQNLSASRPQDRQFILSSKKLLLSDSGFYLCAWSVYQVDNYEQYFGPGTRLTVT.

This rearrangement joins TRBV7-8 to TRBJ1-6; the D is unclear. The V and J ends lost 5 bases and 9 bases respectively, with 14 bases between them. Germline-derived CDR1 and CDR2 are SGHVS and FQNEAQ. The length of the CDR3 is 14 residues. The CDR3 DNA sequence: TGTGCCAGCAGCCCTGGACTGTACCCTTCACCCCTCCACTTT. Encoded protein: CASSPGLYPSPLHF.

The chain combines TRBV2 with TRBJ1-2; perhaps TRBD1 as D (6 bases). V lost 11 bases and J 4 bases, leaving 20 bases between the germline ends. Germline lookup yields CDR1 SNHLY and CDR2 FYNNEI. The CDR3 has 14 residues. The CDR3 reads CAFNQGGVGYGYTF. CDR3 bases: TGTGCCTTCAACCAAGGGGGGGTTGGCTATGGCTACACCTTC.

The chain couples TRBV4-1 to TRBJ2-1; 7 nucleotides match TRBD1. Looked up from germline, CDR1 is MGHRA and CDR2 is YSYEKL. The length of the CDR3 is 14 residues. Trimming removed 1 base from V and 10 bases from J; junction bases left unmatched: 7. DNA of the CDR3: TGCGCCAGCAGCCAAGGGTCGACAGGGACAGAGCAGTTCTTC. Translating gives CASSQGSTGTEQFF.

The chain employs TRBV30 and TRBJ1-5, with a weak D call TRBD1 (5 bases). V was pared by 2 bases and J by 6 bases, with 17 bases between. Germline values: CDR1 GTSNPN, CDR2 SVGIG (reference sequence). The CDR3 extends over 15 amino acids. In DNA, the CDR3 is TGTGCCTGGAGTCCATCCTGGGGCGATCGTCAGCCCCAGCATTTT. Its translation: CAWSPSWGDRQPQHF.

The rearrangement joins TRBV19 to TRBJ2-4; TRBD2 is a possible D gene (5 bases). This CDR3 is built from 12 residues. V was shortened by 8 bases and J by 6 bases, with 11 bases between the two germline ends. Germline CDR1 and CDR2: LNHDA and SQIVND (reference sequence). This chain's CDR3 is CASGRGINIQYF. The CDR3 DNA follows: TGTGCCAGTGGTCGGGGAATAAACATTCAGTACTTC. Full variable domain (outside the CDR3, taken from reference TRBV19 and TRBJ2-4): DGGITQSPKYLFRKEGQNVTLSCEQNLNHDAMYWYRQDPGQGLRLIYYSQIVNDFQKGDIAEGYSVSREKKESFPLTVTSAQKNPTAFYLCASGRGINIQYFGAGTRLSVL.

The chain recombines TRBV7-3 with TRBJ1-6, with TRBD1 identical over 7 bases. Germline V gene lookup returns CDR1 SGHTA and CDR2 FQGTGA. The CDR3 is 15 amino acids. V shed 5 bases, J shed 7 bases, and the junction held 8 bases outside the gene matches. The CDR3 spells CASSLNQGGNSPLHF. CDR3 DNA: TGTGCCAGCAGCCTAAATCAGGGGGGCAATTCACCCCTCCACTTT.

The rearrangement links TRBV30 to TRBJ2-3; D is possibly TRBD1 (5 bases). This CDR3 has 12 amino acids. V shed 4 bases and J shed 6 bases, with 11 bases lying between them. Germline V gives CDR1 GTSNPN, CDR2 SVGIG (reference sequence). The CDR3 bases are TGTGCCTGGACAGGGTACTCCGATACGCAGTATTTT. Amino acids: CAWTGYSDTQYF.

CDR3: CASSELEINQPQHF. CDR3 sequence (DNA): TGCGCCAGCAGTGAGTTAGAGATCAATCAGCCCCAGCATTTT. The chain combines TRBV10-2 with TRBJ1-5; D gene uncertain. The V gene's germline CDR1 is WSHSY and CDR2 SAAADI. This CDR3 contains 14 residues. V was clipped by 1 base and J by 3 bases, with 7 bases between them.

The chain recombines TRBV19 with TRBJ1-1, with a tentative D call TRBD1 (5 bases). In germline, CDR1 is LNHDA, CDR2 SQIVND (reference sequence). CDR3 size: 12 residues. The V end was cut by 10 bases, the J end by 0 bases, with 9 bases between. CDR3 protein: CATGLLNTEAFF. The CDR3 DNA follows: TGTGCCACGGGACTCCTGAACACTGAAGCTTTCTTT.

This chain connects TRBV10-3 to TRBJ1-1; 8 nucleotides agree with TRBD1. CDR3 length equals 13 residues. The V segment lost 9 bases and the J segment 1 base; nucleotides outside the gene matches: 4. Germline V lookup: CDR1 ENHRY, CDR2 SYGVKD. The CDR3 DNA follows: TGTGCCATTGGGGACAGGACGAACACTGAAGCTTTCTTT. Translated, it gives CAIGDRTNTEAFF.

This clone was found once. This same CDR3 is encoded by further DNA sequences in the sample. CDR3 loop: CASSPDRGSYEQYF. In DNA form, the CDR3 reads TGTGCCAGCAGCCCGGACAGGGGGAGCTACGAGCAGTACTTC. The chain has TRBV7-9 and TRBJ2-7; 10 bases align to TRBD1. Germline V gene data show CDR1 as SEHNR and CDR2 as FQNEAQ (reference sequence). Germline trimming cut 5 bases from V and 3 bases from J; bases unmatched to any gene: 4. This CDR3 comprises 14 residues.

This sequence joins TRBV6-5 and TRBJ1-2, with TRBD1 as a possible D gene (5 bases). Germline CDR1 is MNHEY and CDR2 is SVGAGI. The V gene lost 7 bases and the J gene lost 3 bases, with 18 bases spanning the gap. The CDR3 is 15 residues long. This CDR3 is CASTTGLLGDYGYTF. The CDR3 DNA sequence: TGTGCCAGCACCACGGGACTCTTAGGGGACTATGGCTACACCTTC.

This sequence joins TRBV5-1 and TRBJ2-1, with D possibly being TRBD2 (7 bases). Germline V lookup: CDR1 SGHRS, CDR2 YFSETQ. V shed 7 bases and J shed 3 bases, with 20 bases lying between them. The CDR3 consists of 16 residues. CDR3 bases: TGCGCCAGCGCCCTAGGGGGGGGGTTGCTCTACAATGAGCAGTTCTTC. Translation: CASALGGGLLYNEQFF. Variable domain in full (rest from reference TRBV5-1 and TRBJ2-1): KAGVTQTPRYLIKTRGQQVTLSCSPISGHRSVSWYQQTPGQGLQFLFEYFSETQRNKGNFPGRFSGRQFSNSRSEMNVSTLELGDSALYLCASALGGGLLYNEQFFGPGTRLTVL.

As DNA, the CDR3 is TGTGCCAGCAGTATGCGGGAGGGCCTCCGAGAGCAGTTCTTC. Amino acids: CASSMREGLREQFF. This rearrangement joins TRBV6-5 to TRBJ2-1; 9 bases map to TRBD2. CDR1 is MNHEY and CDR2 is SVGAGI in the germline V gene. V trimming: 5 bases; J trimming: 10 bases; junction bases outside the gene matches: 9. The CDR3 covers 14 residues.

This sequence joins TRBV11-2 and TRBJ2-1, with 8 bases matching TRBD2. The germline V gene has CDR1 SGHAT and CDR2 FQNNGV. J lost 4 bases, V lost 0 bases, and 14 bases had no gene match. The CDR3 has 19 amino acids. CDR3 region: CASSLDGSGTRGPYNEQFF. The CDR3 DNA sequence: TGTGCCAGCAGCTTAGATGGGTCCGGGACTAGAGGGCCGTACAATGAGCAGTTCTTC. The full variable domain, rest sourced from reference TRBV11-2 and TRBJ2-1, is EAGVAQSPRYKIIEKRQSVAFWCNPISGHATLYWYQQILGQGPKLLIQFQNNGVVDDSQLPKDRFSAERLKGVDSTLKIQPAKLEDSAVYLCASSLDGSGTRGPYNEQFFGPGTRLTVL.

The CDR3 region is CASSPQGETQYF. The CDR3 coding sequence is TGTGCCAGCAGCCCACAGGGAGAGACCCAGTACTTC. This chain connects TRBV7-7 to TRBJ2-5; D is perhaps TRBD1 (6 bases). Trimming cost V 5 bases and J 4 bases, with 8 bases left between them. Germline V CDR1 and CDR2: SSHAT, FNYEAQ (reference sequence). The CDR3 consists of 12 residues.

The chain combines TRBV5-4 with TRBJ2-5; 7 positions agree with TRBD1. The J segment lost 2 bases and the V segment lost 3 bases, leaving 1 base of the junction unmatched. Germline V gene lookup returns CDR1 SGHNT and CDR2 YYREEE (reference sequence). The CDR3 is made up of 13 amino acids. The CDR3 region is CASSWDSQETQYF. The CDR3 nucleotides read TGTGCCAGCAGCTGGGACAGTCAAGAGACCCAGTACTTC.

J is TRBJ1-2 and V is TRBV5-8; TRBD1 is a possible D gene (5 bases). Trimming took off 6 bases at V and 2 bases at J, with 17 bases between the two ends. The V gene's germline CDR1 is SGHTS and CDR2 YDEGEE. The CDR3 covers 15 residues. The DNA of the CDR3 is TGTGCCAGCAACGCTCCAGGGCCTCTCAACTATGGCTACACCTTC. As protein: CASNAPGPLNYGYTF.

The CDR3 spells CASNPGGGRFVNQPQHF. Here the CDR3 DNA reads TGTGCCAGTAATCCGGGGGGAGGTCGATTCGTCAATCAGCCCCAGCATTTT. V usage is TRBV19 and J usage is TRBJ1-5, with a tentative D call TRBD1 (5 bases). Germline V CDR1 and CDR2: LNHDA, SQIVND (reference sequence). V lost 7 bases to trimming and J lost 3 bases, with 22 bases between them. The length of the CDR3 is 17 residues.

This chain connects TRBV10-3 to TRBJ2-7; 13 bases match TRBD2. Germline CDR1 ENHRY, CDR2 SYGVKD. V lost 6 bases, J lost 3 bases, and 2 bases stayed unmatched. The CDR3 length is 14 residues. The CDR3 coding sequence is TGTGCCATCAGCTGGACTAGCGGGAGCTACGAGCAGTACTTC. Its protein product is CAISWTSGSYEQYF.

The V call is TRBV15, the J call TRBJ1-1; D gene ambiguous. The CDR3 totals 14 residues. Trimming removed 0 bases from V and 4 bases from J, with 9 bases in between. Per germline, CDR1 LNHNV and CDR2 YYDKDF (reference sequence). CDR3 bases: TGTGCCACCAGCAGAGATCGGGGAGGCACTGAAGCTTTCTTT. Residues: CATSRDRGGTEAFF.

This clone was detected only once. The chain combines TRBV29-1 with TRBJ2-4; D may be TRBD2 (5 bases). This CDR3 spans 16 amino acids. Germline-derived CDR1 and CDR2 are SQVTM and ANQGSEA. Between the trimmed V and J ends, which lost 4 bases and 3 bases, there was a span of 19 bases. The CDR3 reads CSVVRMGSLDKNIQYF. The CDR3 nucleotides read TGCAGCGTTGTACGCATGGGGAGTCTAGACAAAAACATTCAGTACTTC.

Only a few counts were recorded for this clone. The CDR3: CASSQVSSGKYEQYF. Written as DNA, the CDR3 is TGTGCCAGCAGCCAAGTGTCGTCAGGGAAATACGAGCAGTACTTC. The V call is TRBV14, the J call TRBJ2-7; maybe TRBD1 (5 bases). The CDR3 has 15 residues. CDR1 and CDR2 (germline): SGHDN, FVKESK. V lost 1 base and J 4 bases, leaving 14 bases between the germline ends.

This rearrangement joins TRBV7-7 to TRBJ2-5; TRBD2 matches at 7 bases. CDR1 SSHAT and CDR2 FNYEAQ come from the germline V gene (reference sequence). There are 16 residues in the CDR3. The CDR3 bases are TGTGCTCTGGGGGTGGGAGGGGCTAGGAGACAAGAGACCCAGTACTTC. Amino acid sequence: CALGVGGARRQETQYF.